These T cell receptor beta chains were read from a single sample in a study of graft-versus-host responses after intestinal transplantation. These TCRs are of unknown antigen specificity. Produced via immunoSEQ multiplex PCR; TCRdb's table is partial and in-frame only. Of approximately 130,000 clones listed, more than 90% are singletons. The source was unstimulated CD4+ T cells sorted from spleen or lymph node cells, collected before intestinal transplant. The receptor source for this set is a human donor who received an intestinal transplant. CDR3s include the opening cysteine and the closing phenylalanine or tryptophan. The D gene is left open where the match is weak. The size entry is marked missing in some rows and otherwise reads once, few, many or a size class.

- | - | TRBJ1-1 | TRBV25-1 | TGTGCCAGCAGTGAATGGGGGGGGCGAACTGAAGCTTTCTTT | CASSEWGGRTEAFF
- | TRBD2 | TRBJ2-5 | TRBV2 | TGTGCCAGCAACGGGGGGGAGACCCAGTACTTC | CASNGGETQYF
- | TRBD1 | TRBJ1-5 | TRBV6-1 | TGTGCCAGCGGACTACAGGGGGTAAATCAGCCCCAGCATTTT | CASGLQGVNQPQHF
- | - | TRBJ2-2 | TRBV18 | TGTGCCAGCTCACCACAGGTCGCTCCCTCCACCGGGGAGCTGTTTTTT | CASSPQVAPSTGELFF
- | TRBD1 | TRBJ2-7 | TRBV4-1 | TGCGCCAGCAGCCACGATACGACCGACAGGGCCTACGAGCAGTACTTC | CASSHDTTDRAYEQYF
- | TRBD1 | TRBJ2-3 | TRBV5-8 | TGTGCCAGCAGCTCGGGACAGGGGAGCACAGATACGCAGTATTTT | CASSSGQGSTDTQYF
- | - | TRBJ2-6 | TRBV7-9 | TGTGCCAGCAGCTTAGGCTGGACTCGAGTGGCCCCTGGGGCCAACGTCCTGACTTTC | CASSLGWTRVAPGANVLTF
- | - | TRBJ1-1 | TRBV5-4 | TGTGCCAGCAGCTTCCAATTGTCAGCCGGCGGGGCTTTCTTT | CASSFQLSAGGAFF
- | - | TRBJ1-2 | TRBV9 | TGTGCCAGCAGCGGGGGGGCGACAGCTTGGAGCTACACCTTC | CASSGGATAWSYTF
- | - | TRBJ1-1 | TRBV6-6 | TGTGCCAGCAGCCGCCGAGCGTTGAACACTGAAGCTTTCTTT | CASSRRALNTEAFF
- | - | TRBJ2-1 | TRBV13 | TGTGCCAGCAGCTCACGACAGGGAGGGAATGAGCAGTTCTTC | CASSSRQGGNEQFF
- | - | TRBJ1-5 | TRBV4-2 | TGTGCCAGCAGCCAAGAGGTAGGGGTCGGGAAACAGCCCCAGCATTTT | CASSQEVGVGKQPQHF
- | - | TRBJ2-7 | TRBV11-2 | TGTGCCAGCAGCTTAGTTGGTGGCGAGCAGTACTTC | CASSLVGGEQYF
- | - | TRBJ2-7 | TRBV2 | TGTGCCAGCAGTAAGAGGGGGTGGGACGGCCGGGGGATCGAGCAGTACTTC | CASSKRGWDGRGIEQYF
- | - | TRBJ1-3 | TRBV4-1 | TGCGCCAGCAGCCAAGATCCGGGGGCGGGAAACACCATATATTTT | CASSQDPGAGNTIYF
- | TRBD1 | TRBJ1-4 | TRBV5-1 | TGCGCCAGCAGCGGAGGAGACAGGGGGCGGGGAAAACTGTTTTTT | CASSGGDRGRGKLFF
- | - | TRBJ2-3 | TRBV19 | TGTGCCAGTAGTCCGGGACCGGGGACAGATACGCAGTATTTT | CASSPGPGTDTQYF
- | - | TRBJ2-6 | TRBV5-4 | TGTGCCAGCAGCTTGGACAGCATCTTGTCCCAAAGCTCTGGGGCCAACGTCCTGACTTTC | CASSLDSILSQSSGANVLTF
- | - | TRBJ1-1 | TRBV10-3 | TGTGCCATCAGTGAGTCGGGAAACACTGAAGCTTTCTTT | CAISESGNTEAFF
- | - | TRBJ1-1 | TRBV5-1 | TGCGCCAGCAACCTACTACAGGGTATGAACACTGAAGCTTTCTTT | CASNLLQGMNTEAFF
- | - | TRBJ2-7 | TRBV10-3 | TGTGCCATCAGATCACAGGGCGGGCTATACGAGCAGTACTTC | CAIRSQGGLYEQYF
- | - | TRBJ2-7 | TRBV6-1 | TGTGCCAGCAGTGAAGCGGGCCTAAGGAGCTCCTACGAGCAGTACTTC | CASSEAGLRSSYEQYF
- | - | TRBJ1-1 | TRBV5-4 | TGTGCCAGCAGCTTCTGGGGATATACTGAAGCTTTCTTT | CASSFWGYTEAFF
- | - | TRBJ2-7 | TRBV5-4 | TGTGCCAGCAGCTTGGGGGGGGGCAGAGCCTACGAGCAGTACTTC | CASSLGGGRAYEQYF
- | - | TRBJ2-5 | TRBV13 | TGTGCCAGCAGCACCAACAGCGGAGGGGAGACCCAGTACTTC | CASSTNSGGETQYF
- | - | TRBJ2-3 | TRBV7-8 | TGTGCCAGCAGCTGGGGCACAGATACGCAGTATTTT | CASSWGTDTQYF
- | - | TRBJ2-3 | TRBV12-5 | TGTGCTAGTGGTGCCGTCCATACGCAGTATTTT | CASGAVHTQYF
- | - | TRBJ1-6 | TRBV6-5 | TGTGCCAGCAGCCCCGTCAGCACGGCCGTACCCCTCCACTTT | CASSPVSTAVPLHF
- | - | TRBJ2-5 | TRBV4-2 | TGTGCCAGCAGCCAAGATAGGGAAGAGACCCAGTACTTC | CASSQDREETQYF
- | - | TRBJ1-2 | TRBV9 | TGTGCCAGCAGCGTAGATCCGGACCCTAACTATGGCTACACCTTC | CASSVDPDPNYGYTF
- | - | TRBJ2-7 | TRBV18 | TGTGCCAGCTCACCGAATCATCAGAGTTCAAACGAGCAGTACTTC | CASSPNHQSSNEQYF
- | - | TRBJ2-1 | TRBV5-1 | TGCGCCAGCAGCTTGTTGGGGGGGCCCGGCAATGAGCAGTTCTTC | CASSLLGGPGNEQFF
- | - | TRBJ1-1 | TRBV5-1 | TGCGCCAGCAGCTTGGGGCCCCCCGTAAGGAGGGTGAACACTGAAGCTTTCTTT | CASSLGPPVRRVNTEAFF
- | - | TRBJ1-2 | TRBV11-1 | TGTGCCAGCAGCTCTGCTCCGGACGGCCTCTATGGCTACACCTTC | CASSSAPDGLYGYTF
- | TRBD1 | TRBJ1-2 | TRBV29-1 | TGCAGCGCCGGACAGGGGGCGTCTAATGGCTACACCTTC | CSAGQGASNGYTF
once | - | TRBJ2-7 | TRBV18 | TGTGCCAGCTCACCCTGGACGGAGGCTACCTACGAGCAGTACTTC | CASSPWTEATYEQYF
- | - | TRBJ1-2 | TRBV6-1 | TGTGCCAGCCAAACAGGGATTTACTATGGCTACACCTTC | CASQTGIYYGYTF
- | - | TRBJ1-1 | TRBV10-3 | TGTGCCATCGGACAGCTTAACACTGAAGCTTTCTTT | CAIGQLNTEAFF
few | - | TRBJ1-1 | TRBV21-1 | TGTGCCAGCAGCAAAACTCCTCCGAAAAGGAAGGTTCTCTTT | CASSKTPPKRKVLF
once | TRBD2 | TRBJ2-3 | TRBV6-4 | TGTGCCAGCAGTGACGCGGGGGGTACGCAGTATTTT | CASSDAGGTQYF
- | - | TRBJ1-5 | TRBV6-1 | TGTGCCAGCAGAGCAAGAATATATAGCAATCAGCCCCAGCATTTT | CASRARIYSNQPQHF
- | - | TRBJ1-3 | TRBV5-6 | TGTGCCAGCAGCTTGTCCGCAGGGGCGCTTGGAAACACCATATATTTT | CASSLSAGALGNTIYF
- | - | TRBJ1-6 | TRBV25-1 | TGTGCCAGCAGTGGTTACTGGGAAAATTCACCCCTCCACTTT | CASSGYWENSPLHF
- | TRBD2 | TRBJ2-3 | TRBV7-7 | TGTGCCAGCAGCCCGGGACTAGCGGGGGCAGATACGCAGTATTTT | CASSPGLAGADTQYF